This TCR beta chain was identified in a study of cytomegalovirus exposure and HLA in healthy donors. PCR amplification relied on 60 Vbeta primers (plus 13 Jbeta primers). Data came from immunoSEQ multiplex PCR; TCRdb stores just in-frame clones and leaves some out. The sample lists 77,000 or so clones; less than 80% were seen once. V dropped 0 bases and J dropped 4; count of bases not matched to a gene: 12. CDR1 MDHEN and CDR2 SYDVKM come from the germline V gene. This CDR3 spans 19 amino acids. The chain has TRBV28 and TRBJ2-5; TRBD1 agrees at 12 bases. What was sequenced was PBMCs. The source is a woman in her thirties or forties in good health and CMV-seronegative. CDR3 amino acids: CASSLCQLRDRGLGETQYF. As DNA, the CDR3 is TGTGCCAGCAGTTTATGCCAACTCCGGGACAGGGGGCTCGGAGAGACCCAGTACTTC.